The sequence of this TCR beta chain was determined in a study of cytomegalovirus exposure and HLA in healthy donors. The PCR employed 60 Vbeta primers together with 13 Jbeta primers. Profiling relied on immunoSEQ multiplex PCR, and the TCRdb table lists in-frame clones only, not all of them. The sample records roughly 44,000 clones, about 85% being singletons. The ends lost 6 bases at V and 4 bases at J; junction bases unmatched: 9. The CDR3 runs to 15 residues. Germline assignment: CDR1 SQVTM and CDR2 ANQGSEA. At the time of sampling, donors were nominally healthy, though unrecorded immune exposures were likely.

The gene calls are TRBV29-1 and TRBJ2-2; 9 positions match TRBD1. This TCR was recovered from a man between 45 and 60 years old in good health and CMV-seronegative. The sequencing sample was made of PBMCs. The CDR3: CSVRQGEDSTGELFF. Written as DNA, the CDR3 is TGCAGCGTACGACAGGGGGAAGATAGCACCGGGGAGCTGTTTTTT.